Listed below are T cell receptor beta chains from one sample, sequenced in a study of T cell responses to AZD1222 COVID-19 vaccine. This table comes from immunoSEQ multiplex PCR, and its TCRdb copy is limited to in-frame clones, with some not included. The sample contains 150,000 to 200,000 clones, about 92% of which appear only once. The specimen was peripheral blood, collected 28 days after the second AZD1222 dose. The receptor set was obtained from an adult who received the AZD1222 COVID-19 vaccine. The CDR3 runs from the conserved cysteine through the conserved F or W. The order of the fields is J gene, D gene, V gene, clone size, CDR3 protein. D genes are given only for firm matches. Expanded clones are given a class, and other clones once, few, many or no size at all.

TRBJ1-2,.,TRBV6-5,.,CATRPQGLGYGYTF
TRBJ2-2,TRBD2,TRBV7-8,.,CASQGGSSNTGELFF
TRBJ2-3,.,TRBV4-3,.,CASSPHEKGQGLLYTQYF
TRBJ1-5,TRBD1,TRBV2,.,CASSGTGFNSNQPQHF
TRBJ1-6,.,TRBV6-6,.,CASSLRGEVSPNSPLHF
TRBJ2-5,TRBD1,TRBV9,.,CASSTRLQGAETQYF
TRBJ2-5,.,TRBV30,.,CAWSRGDGETQYF
TRBJ1-2,TRBD1,TRBV6-5,.,CASSNEGAYYGYTF
TRBJ1-5,.,TRBV2,.,CASSEIGQNQPQHF
TRBJ2-7,TRBD2,TRBV5-1,.,CASSLVAGGTVYEQYF
TRBJ2-7,TRBD2,TRBV7-9,once,CASSLSGSSYGQYF
TRBJ1-5,.,TRBV28,.,CASRSNPTVKDQPQHF
TRBJ2-5,.,TRBV5-1,.,CASSLGLGLPAEETQYF
TRBJ1-1,.,TRBV7-8,.,CASSSRGSGSEAFF
TRBJ1-5,TRBD1,TRBV2,.,CASTLDRGIYQPQHF
TRBJ2-1,.,TRBV28,.,CASSLAVVSGRGEQFF
TRBJ2-2,TRBD2,TRBV28,few,CASTPRRGAYTGELFF
TRBJ1-1,.,TRBV6-7,.,CASSYEAGKNTEAFF
TRBJ1-5,TRBD1,TRBV18,.,CASSPGQGNQPQHF
TRBJ2-5,.,TRBV6-5,.,CASTQRWSEETQYF
TRBJ1-2,.,TRBV3-1/TRBV3-2,.,CASSQLGGSGYTF
TRBJ1-2,.,TRBV19,.,CASRDISYGYTF
TRBJ2-5,.,TRBV4-1,.,CASSQAPAEIETQYF
TRBJ2-2,.,TRBV27,.,CASSESGTAQTGELFF
TRBJ2-1,.,TRBV6-2/TRBV6-3,medium-sized,CASSYGSGSHNEQFF
TRBJ1-5,.,TRBV28,.,CASSLEQPQHF
TRBJ1-1,.,TRBV28,.,CASSLGGGMNTEAFF
TRBJ1-1,.,TRBV19,.,CASSPLRGNTEAFF
TRBJ2-1,TRBD2,TRBV27,.,CASLGFSGSYNEQFF
TRBJ2-7,TRBD2,TRBV28,.,CASGSGILYEQYF
TRBJ1-1,TRBD1,TRBV6-4,.,CASSLFRTGNKFTEAFF
TRBJ1-4,.,TRBV7-6,.,CASRPDRPNEKLFF
TRBJ2-5,.,TRBV24-1,.,CATSDSSTGQETQYF
TRBJ1-2,.,TRBV6-5,.,CASSYTHRESYGYTF
TRBJ1-6,.,TRBV6-4,.,CASSELSQGNSPLHF
TRBJ2-2,TRBD2,TRBV30,.,CAWSRLAGGTQVGELFF
TRBJ1-5,.,TRBV6-5,.,CASSYRAGVSNQPQHF
TRBJ1-1,.,TRBV21-1,.,CASTGTGYTEAFF
TRBJ2-7,TRBD1,TRBV4-2,.,CASSQDFTGGTYEQYF
TRBJ1-5,.,TRBV18,.,CASSPTEGQPQHF
TRBJ1-2,TRBD1,TRBV18,.,CASSPPGPGTGVLSTF
TRBJ2-7,TRBD1,TRBV2,.,CASSDRDRAYEQYF
TRBJ1-4,.,TRBV6-5,.,CASSYSTYNEKLFF
TRBJ2-2,.,TRBV5-4,.,CASSWGNTGELFF
TRBJ2-6,TRBD2,TRBV7-9,.,CASSLSRGGGANVLTF
TRBJ2-2,TRBD2,TRBV7-2,.,CASSLILIAGGPGELFF
TRBJ1-1,.,TRBV5-4,.,CASSIQGRVGPEAFF
TRBJ1-6,.,TRBV20-1,.,CSAGLNSPLHF
TRBJ1-6,.,TRBV9,.,CASSEGGLVSPLHF
TRBJ2-5,TRBD2,TRBV27,.,CASSLGLAGGEETQYF
TRBJ1-4,.,TRBV6-4,.,CASSDEGGAEKLFF
TRBJ2-5,.,TRBV9,.,CASSQYVRGQETQYF
TRBJ1-2,TRBD1,TRBV18,.,CASSALGGTGPYGYTF
TRBJ2-7,.,TRBV28,.,CASSLFYEQYF
TRBJ1-1,.,TRBV6-2/TRBV6-3,.,CASSYSRGVGWTEAFF